The 3 T cell receptor beta chains below were found in one sample sequenced in a study of T cell responses to AZD1222 COVID-19 vaccine. The protocol was immunoSEQ multiplex PCR, while the TCRdb copy is restricted to in-frame clones and leaves out a portion. The sample yields 130,000 or so clones, around 88% seen once. The sample in question was peripheral blood, obtained on day 0 of MenACWY control vaccination. These TCRs come from an adult in good health.

The J gene is TRBJ1-2, the V gene TRBV7-8; D ambiguous. The germline CDR1 and CDR2 sequences are SGHVS and FQNEAQ. The CDR3 spans 13 residues. Trimming cost V 2 bases and J 2 bases, with 6 bases left between them. CDR3 protein: CASSLSRNYGYTF. CDR3 bases: TGTGCCAGCAGCTTATCCAGGAACTATGGCTACACCTTC.

The rearrangement uses TRBV5-1 and TRBJ1-1; D ambiguous. The CDR3 contains 15 residues. Germline CDR1 reads SGHRS; CDR2 reads YFSETQ. Trimming removed 2 bases from V and 4 bases from J, with 15 bases in between. As DNA, the CDR3 is TGCGCCAGCAGCTTAAAAGGGCCAAGTAGCACTGAAGCTTTCTTT. It encodes CASSLKGPSSTEAFF.

The chain is built from TRBV5-4 and TRBJ2-7, with a weak D call TRBD2 (6 bases). The V gene's germline CDR1 is SGHNT and CDR2 YYREEE (reference sequence). V lost 4 bases and J lost 0, with 20 bases in between. The CDR3 runs 17 residues. CDR3: CASSPPRGTESSYEQYF. The CDR3 nucleotides read TGTGCCAGCAGCCCCCCACGGGGGACCGAGAGCTCCTACGAGCAGTACTTC.